The 6 T cell receptor beta chains listed next were all sequenced from one sample in a study of T cell responses to AZD1222 COVID-19 vaccine. The table came from immunoSEQ multiplex PCR; TCRdb's copy has only in-frame clones and leaves some out. The sample shows roughly 120,000 clones, more than 85% of them seen only once. Specimen: peripheral blood, collected on day 0 of AZD1222 vaccination. The receptors come from an adult in good health.

The V call is TRBV9, the J call TRBJ1-1; 8 nucleotides line up with TRBD1. CDR3 length: 14 residues. V lost 4 bases, J lost 5 bases, and 7 bases stayed unmatched. Germline V lookup: CDR1 SGDLS, CDR2 YYNGEE. CDR3 amino acids: CASSFSQGATEAFF. CDR3 DNA: TGTGCCAGCAGCTTTTCTCAGGGGGCTACTGAAGCTTTCTTT.

V and J are TRBV6-5 and TRBJ1-2, with 11 positions matching TRBD1. V trimming: 2 bases; J trimming: 2 bases; junction bases outside the gene matches: 1. Germline V lookup: CDR1 MNHEY, CDR2 SVGAGI. This CDR3 is 15 amino acids long. CDR3 coding DNA: TGTGCCAGCAGTTACCGGGACAGGGGGAACTATGGCTACACCTTC. Translating gives CASSYRDRGNYGYTF.

The J gene is TRBJ2-1, the V gene TRBV11-3; maybe TRBD2 (5 bases). The CDR3 loop spans 18 amino acids. Trimming removed 1 base from V and 5 bases from J, with 21 bases in between. The germline V gene has CDR1 SGHNT and CDR2 YENEEA. DNA for the CDR3: TGTGCCAGCAGCTTAGTAAGATCGGCGGGTGTACTCCACAATGAGCAGTTCTTC. Translated, it gives CASSLVRSAGVLHNEQFF.

The rearrangement uses TRBV11-2 and TRBJ1-2; possible D gene TRBD1, 5 bases. There are 16 residues in the CDR3. The V gene lost 5 bases and the J gene lost 3 bases, with 19 bases spanning the gap. The germline V gene encodes CDR1 SGHAT and CDR2 FQNNGV. The CDR3 DNA reads TGTGCCAGCAGCGGGCTCGGGCTCGGAGGGGACTATGGCTACACCTTC. Amino acid sequence: CASSGLGLGGDYGYTF.

The chain combines TRBV11-3 with TRBJ2-7; D is ambiguous. CDR3 length: 14 amino acids. Germline-derived CDR1 and CDR2 are SGHNT and YENEEA. The V and J ends lost 1 base and 0 bases respectively, with 7 bases between them. CDR3 in amino acids: CASSLGQSSYEQYF. The CDR3 coding sequence is TGTGCCAGCAGCTTAGGCCAAAGCTCCTACGAGCAGTACTTC.

This clone is a singleton in its sample. This rearrangement joins TRBV9 to TRBJ1-5, with 11 bases aligning to TRBD1. The CDR3 is 20 amino acids. CDR1 and CDR2 from the germline V gene are SGDLS and YYNGEE. V lost 3 bases and J lost 0; bases outside the gene matches: 14. CDR3 DNA sequence: TGTGCCAGCAGCGGGACAGGGGGCATCTCCCCAAATTATAGCAATCAGCCCCAGCATTTT. Residues: CASSGTGGISPNYSNQPQHF.